This TCR beta chain was retrieved from a study of blood T cell repertoires in COVID-19. Study context: Sites across the United States, Italy and Spain contributed samples from acute and convalescent COVID-19.

Sequencing used immunoSEQ multiplex PCR; TCRdb keeps in-frame clones, though not all of them. Of about 150,000 clones detected, approximately 90% appear once; the ten largest clones hold under 2.5%. V was pared by 1 base and J by 5 bases, with 6 bases between. The CDR3 contains 13 residues. Germline V gene data show CDR1 as SEHNR and CDR2 as FQNEAQ (reference sequence). What was sequenced was peripheral blood. The chain uses TRBV7-9 and TRBJ2-1; unclear D gene. This clonotype was obtained from a woman between 65 and 79 years old with acute or convalescent COVID-19. The CDR3 reads CASSLELHNEQFF. The CDR3 nucleotides read TGTGCCAGCAGCTTAGAACTCCACAATGAGCAGTTCTTC.